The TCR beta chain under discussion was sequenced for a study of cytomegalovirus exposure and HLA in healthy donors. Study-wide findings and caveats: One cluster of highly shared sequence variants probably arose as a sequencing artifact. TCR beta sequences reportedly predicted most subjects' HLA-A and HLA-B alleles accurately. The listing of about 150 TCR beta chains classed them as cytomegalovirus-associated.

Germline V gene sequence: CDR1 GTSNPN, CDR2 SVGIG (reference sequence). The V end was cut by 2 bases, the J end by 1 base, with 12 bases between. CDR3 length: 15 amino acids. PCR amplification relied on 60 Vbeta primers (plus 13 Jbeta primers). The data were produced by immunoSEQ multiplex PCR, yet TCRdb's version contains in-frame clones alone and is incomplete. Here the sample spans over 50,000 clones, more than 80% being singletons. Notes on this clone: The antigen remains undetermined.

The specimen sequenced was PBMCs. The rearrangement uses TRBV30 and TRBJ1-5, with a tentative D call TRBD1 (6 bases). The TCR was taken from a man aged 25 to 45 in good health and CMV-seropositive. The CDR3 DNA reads TGTGCCTGGAGTCGCTGGGGGCGAAGCAATCAGCCCCAGCATTTT. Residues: CAWSRWGRSNQPQHF.